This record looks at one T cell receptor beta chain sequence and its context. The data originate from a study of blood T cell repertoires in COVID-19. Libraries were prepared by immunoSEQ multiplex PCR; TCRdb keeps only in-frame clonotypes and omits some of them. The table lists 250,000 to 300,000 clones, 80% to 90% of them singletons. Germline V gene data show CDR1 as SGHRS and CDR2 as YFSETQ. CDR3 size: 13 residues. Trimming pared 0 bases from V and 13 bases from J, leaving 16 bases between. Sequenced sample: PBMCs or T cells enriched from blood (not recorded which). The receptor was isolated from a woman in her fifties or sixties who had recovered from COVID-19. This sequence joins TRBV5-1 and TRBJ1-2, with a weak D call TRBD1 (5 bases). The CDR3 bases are TGCGCCAGCAGCTTGGGTAGTCAGGGAAGGTGCACCTTC. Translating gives CASSLGSQGRCTF. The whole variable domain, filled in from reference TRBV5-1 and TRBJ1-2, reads KAGVTQTPRYLIKTRGQQVTLSCSPISGHRSVSWYQQTPGQGLQFLFEYFSETQRNKGNFPGRFSGRQFSNSRSEMNVSTLELGDSALYLCASSLGSQGRCTFGSGTRLTVV.